The sequence of this T cell receptor beta chain was determined in a study of control samples from healthy donors and cancer patients. Generated by immunoSEQ multiplex PCR, the TCRdb table keeps only in-frame clones and is missing some. This table holds around 100,000 clones, roughly nine tenths found once. V dropped 5 bases and J dropped 1; count of bases not matched to a gene: 4. This CDR3 has 16 residues. CDR1 and CDR2 (germline): LNHDA, SQIVND (reference sequence). This clone was seen once. The genes are TRBV19 and TRBJ2-3, with 12 bases that match TRBD2. The receptor was derived from a young woman in good health. Sequencing input: blood. CDR3 sequence reads: CASSPLAGGGTDTQYF. CDR3 nucleotide sequence: TGTGCCAGTAGTCCCCTAGCGGGAGGGGGCACAGATACGCAGTATTTT.